The 30 T cell receptor beta chains presented below share a single source sample, sequenced in a study of liver allograft versus peripheral blood T cells. Study-wide context: Hepatic allograft T cell receptor repertoires were evaluated relative to those present in recipients' peripheral blood.

TCRdb redid the calling of the reads with MiXCR, one entry per CDR3 protein. The sample carries 3,500 to 4,500 distinct CDR3 sequences, around 15% recorded once. The receptors shown here come from a human patient who had a liver transplant. The graft donor may account for some of the T cells.

Within the sample, this clonotype is medium-sized. The rearrangement joins TRBV6-1 to TRBJ2-1, with 7 bases matching TRBD2. V lost 4 bases, J lost 0 bases, and 6 bases stayed unmatched. Germline-derived CDR1 and CDR2 are MNHNS and SASEGT. The CDR3 contains 16 residues. The CDR3 sequence: CASSAWEGSSYNEQFF. CDR3 bases: TGTGCCAGCAGTGCATGGGAGGGGAGCTCCTACAATGAGCAGTTCTTC.

This clonotype showed up just a few times. This chain links TRBV6-2 or TRBV6-3 with TRBJ2-5; unclear D gene. The V gene's germline CDR1 is MNHEY and CDR2 SVGEGT. Trimming pared 5 bases from V and 4 bases from J, leaving 8 bases between. This CDR3 region has 12 residues. The CDR3 DNA sequence: TGTGCCAGCAGTCTCATCACAGAGACCCAGTACTTC. Residues: CASSLITETQYF.

In the case of this clonotype: This may stem from a read error, because a much larger clone lies one nucleotide away. This chain uses TRBV6-5 with TRBJ2-7; 15 nucleotides align to TRBD2. Germline values: CDR1 MNHEY, CDR2 SVGAGI. This CDR3 is built from 18 residues. V lost 6 bases and J lost 6; bases outside the gene matches: 15. The CDR3, as DNA: TGTGCCAGCAGACTATACGGGACTAGCGGGGGGATCTTGACCGAGCAGTACTTC. It specifies CASRLYGTSGGILTEQYF.

The table lists this clonotype with many counts. The chain uses TRBV20-1 and TRBJ1-1, with TRBD1 identical over 9 bases. Germline lookup yields CDR1 DFQATT and CDR2 SNEGSKA (reference sequence). Trimming cost V 6 bases and J 4 bases; bases outside gene matches: 6. The CDR3 length is 13 residues. The CDR3 bases are TGCAGTGCGAGGGGACAGGGCGGCACTGAAGCTTTCTTT. It codes for CSARGQGGTEAFF.

With regard to this clonotype: This may come from a read error, since a much larger clone is one base off. The rearrangement joins TRBV2 to TRBJ1-2; the D gene is possibly TRBD1 (6 bases). The V gene's germline CDR1 is SNHLY and CDR2 FYNNEI. The CDR3 loop spans 14 amino acids. CDR3 bases: TGTGCCAGCAGTGAAAGGACAGCTAACCATGGCTACACCTTC. Its translation: CASSERTANHGYTF.

This clonotype is judged medium-sized. This rearrangement joins TRBV19 to TRBJ2-2; 9 bases are a match to TRBD1. Germline V gives CDR1 LNHDA, CDR2 SQIVND (reference sequence). This CDR3 region has 16 residues. V lost 7 bases to trimming and J lost 4 bases; unmatched junction nucleotides: 10. This CDR3 reads CASIVATGGGTGELFF. DNA for the CDR3: TGTGCCAGTATCGTGGCGACAGGGGGTGGCACCGGGGAGCTGTTTTTT.

This clonotype is medium-sized. The rearrangement joins TRBV27 to TRBJ1-5; no clear D. V lost 6 bases, J lost 3 bases, and 6 bases lay in between. Per germline, CDR1 MNHEY and CDR2 SMNVEV (reference sequence). The CDR3 contains 12 residues. CDR3 bases: TGTGCCAGCAGCTTCCCCAATCAGCCCCAGCATTTT. Amino acid sequence: CASSFPNQPQHF.

This clonotype was observed many times. The V call is TRBV30, the J call TRBJ2-7; no clear D gene. The CDR3 sequence is 13 residues long. Germline CDR1 GTSNPN, CDR2 SVGIG (reference sequence). The V gene lost 3 bases and the J gene lost 1 base, with 10 bases spanning the gap. In DNA form, the CDR3 reads TGTGCCTGGAGCCCCTCGGGTTCCTACGAGCAGTACTTC. It encodes CAWSPSGSYEQYF.

This clonotype counts as medium-sized. The genes are TRBV28 and TRBJ2-2; D gene unclear. The CDR3 length is 17 residues. Trimming cost V 2 bases and J 2 bases, with 15 bases left between them. In germline, CDR1 is MDHEN, CDR2 SYDVKM. The CDR3 protein is CASSLGWINKNTGELFF. CDR3 coding DNA: TGTGCCAGCAGTTTAGGGTGGATTAACAAAAACACCGGGGAGCTGTTTTTT.

Sample share makes this clonotype medium-sized. This chain connects TRBV19 to TRBJ2-1, with 15 nucleotides matching TRBD2. Germline V gene sequence: CDR1 LNHDA, CDR2 SQIVND (reference sequence). CDR3 length: 16 residues. V was clipped by 4 bases and J by 13 bases; unmatched bases: 11. The CDR3 bases are TGTGCCAGTAGTAGCCTTGAGGGACTAGCGGGAGGTGAACAGTTCTTC. Translating gives CASSSLEGLAGGEQFF.

Within the sample, this clonotype is medium-sized. This chain connects TRBV29-1 to TRBJ2-1; TRBD2 matches at 12 bases. Trimming cost V 1 base and J 10 bases; bases outside gene matches: 5. Germline lookup yields CDR1 SQVTM and CDR2 ANQGSEA. The CDR3 sequence is 14 residues long. CDR3 residues: CSVEGAGLAGEQFF. For the CDR3, the DNA is TGCAGCGTTGAAGGAGCAGGACTAGCGGGAGAGCAGTTCTTC.

CDR3 loop: CASSVGQGGYEQYF. CDR3 nucleotides: TGTGCCAGCAGCGTGGGACAGGGAGGCTACGAGCAGTACTTC. This chain joins TRBV9 and TRBJ2-7; 9 nucleotides align to TRBD1. Per the germline V gene, CDR1 is SGDLS and CDR2 is YYNGEE. There are 14 residues in the CDR3. Trimming at V came to 2 bases and at J to 3 bases, leaving 3 bases not matched to a gene.

This clonotype counts as medium-sized. V and J are TRBV12-3 or TRBV12-4 and TRBJ1-1; D remains ambiguous. This CDR3 is built from 13 residues. Trimming shortened V by 5 bases and J by 4 bases, and 11 bases separated the two germline ends. As DNA, the CDR3 is TGTGCCAGCAGTCCTCACGGAGGCACTGAAGCTTTCTTT. Encoded protein: CASSPHGGTEAFF.

This clonotype appeared many times. The genes are TRBV6-2 or TRBV6-3 and TRBJ1-1; no clear D gene. CDR3 size: 14 residues. V lost 0 bases and J lost 6, with 11 bases in between. CDR1 and CDR2 (germline): MNHEY, SVGEGT. This CDR3 is CASSYSGVSPEAFF. The CDR3, as DNA: TGTGCCAGCAGTTACTCGGGAGTTAGTCCTGAAGCTTTCTTT.

This chain joins TRBV20-1 and TRBJ2-1; D perhaps matches TRBD2 (7 bases). This CDR3 region has 13 residues. The ends were cut back, 3 bases at V and 9 bases at J, with 15 bases in the middle. Germline assignment: CDR1 DFQATT and CDR2 SNEGSKA (reference sequence). The CDR3 DNA sequence: TGCAGTGCTAGGGGGGCCGGGGGGCCTGAGCAGTTCTTC. Protein sequence: CSARGAGGPEQFF.

This clonotype was observed at least ten times. The chain is built from TRBV27 and TRBJ1-1; the D is unclear. V lost 0 bases and J 0 bases, leaving 14 bases between the germline ends. CDR1 is MNHEY, CDR2 SMNVEV, per germline (reference sequence). CDR3 length: 17 amino acids. In DNA form, the CDR3 reads TGTGCCAGCAGTTTATCCTCTCCGCGGAGGTTGAACACTGAAGCTTTCTTT. Its protein is CASSLSSPRRLNTEAFF.

The chain links TRBV2 to TRBJ2-7; a weak D match, TRBD2 (6 bases). V lost 11 bases and J 1 base, leaving 15 bases between the germline ends. CDR3 length equals 13 residues. CDR1 and CDR2 (germline): SNHLY, FYNNEI. In nucleotides, the CDR3 is TGTGCCGGCGGGGCGACAGCTTCCTACGAGCAGTACTTC. Its translation is CAGGATASYEQYF.

Comments on this clonotype: A single base separates this from a much larger clone, so it may be a read error. The genes are TRBV5-4 and TRBJ2-7, with D perhaps matching TRBD1 (5 bases). The CDR3 sequence is 13 residues long. Germline values: CDR1 SGHNT, CDR2 YYREEE (reference sequence). Trimming removed 1 base from V and 3 bases from J, with 8 bases in between. The CDR3 nucleotides are TGTGCCAGCAGCTTGACAGGCTTCTACGAGCAGTACTTC. Amino acid sequence: CASSLTGFYEQYF.

This clonotype qualifies as medium-sized (0.01 to 0.1%). The genes are TRBV9 and TRBJ1-2, with D unresolved. CDR1 SGDLS and CDR2 YYNGEE come from the germline V gene. V lost 0 bases and J lost 5, with 5 bases in between. The CDR3 sequence is 12 residues long. CDR3 amino acids: CASSVGQYGYTF. Here the CDR3 DNA reads TGTGCCAGCAGCGTAGGGCAGTATGGCTACACCTTC.

This clonotype was found many times. Germline and junction disagree at one end, which may indicate a read error. The genes are TRBV20-1 and TRBJ1-2; tentatively, D is TRBD1 (5 bases). The CDR3 is 15 residues long. Germline V lookup: CDR1 DFQATT, CDR2 SNEGSKA (reference sequence). CDR3 nucleotides: TGCAGTGCTAGAATAAGGGACGGGGGTAACTTTGGCTACACCTTC. Residues: CSARIRDGGNFGYTF.

This clonotype is medium-sized. This sequence joins TRBV6-2 or TRBV6-3 and TRBJ1-1; perhaps TRBD1 as D (6 bases). Germline V gene lookup returns CDR1 MNHEY and CDR2 SVGEGT. The V end lost 6 bases, the J end lost 3 bases, and 11 bases lay between the germline ends. The CDR3 extends over 13 amino acids. DNA for the CDR3: TGTGCCAGCAGAGAGGGGGGACACACTGAAGCTTTCTTT. This translates into CASREGGHTEAFF.

Judged by abundance, this clonotype is medium-sized. DNA for the CDR3: TGCAGCGTCCAAACAGGGAACACTGAAGCTTTCTTT. Residues: CSVQTGNTEAFF. V gene TRBV29-1 combines with J gene TRBJ1-1; weak D call: TRBD1 (5 bases). V gave up 6 bases and J gave up 1 base, with 9 bases separating them. CDR1 and CDR2 (germline): SQVTM, ANQGSEA. This CDR3 contains 12 residues.

In its sample, this clonotype is medium-sized (0.01 to 0.1%). The gene calls are TRBV5-6 and TRBJ2-7; 8 bases map to TRBD1. The CDR3 contains 14 residues. After removal of 8 bases from V and 5 bases from J, the junction contained 12 bases not matched to a gene. Germline loops: CDR1 SGHDT, CDR2 YYEEEE. The CDR3 DNA reads TGTGCCAGTAGAAGGCAGGGGGCGCCCCACGAGCAGTACTTC. This translates into CASRRQGAPHEQYF.

As to this clonotype: Just one base apart from a much larger clone, this may be a read error. The V and J genes are TRBV19 and TRBJ1-1, with D possibly TRBD1 on 5 matching bases. The V end was cut by 10 bases, the J end by 0 bases, with 21 bases between. This CDR3 region has 16 residues. The germline V gene has CDR1 LNHDA and CDR2 SQIVND (reference sequence). This CDR3 is CANSMVGQPMNTEAFF. The CDR3 region has the DNA TGTGCCAATTCCATGGTGGGGCAGCCGATGAACACTGAAGCTTTCTTT.

In its sample, this clonotype ranks as medium-sized. The J gene is TRBJ1-6, the V gene TRBV7-9, with a tentative D call TRBD1 (5 bases). CDR3 size: 19 residues. Looked up from germline, CDR1 is SEHNR and CDR2 is FQNEAQ (reference sequence). V gave up 2 bases and J gave up 5 bases, with 22 bases separating them. The CDR3 is CASSLYVGLYNAHNSPLHF. CDR3 sequence (DNA): TGTGCCAGCAGCTTATATGTGGGACTCTATAATGCGCATAATTCACCCCTCCACTTT.

This clonotype was counted many times. V usage is TRBV20-1 and J usage is TRBJ2-7; 7 bases fit TRBD1. After removal of 6 bases from V and 0 bases from J, the junction contained 5 bases not matched to a gene. Germline V gene lookup returns CDR1 DFQATT and CDR2 SNEGSKA (reference sequence). The CDR3 covers 13 residues. CDR3 protein: CSASGTASYEQYF. The CDR3 DNA follows: TGCAGTGCCTCCGGGACAGCCTCCTACGAGCAGTACTTC.

This clonotype was picked up many times. J is TRBJ1-6 and V is TRBV14, with 10 bases that match TRBD1. This CDR3 comprises 19 residues. J was trimmed by 10 bases and V by 4 bases; bases with no gene match: 19. Germline V lookup: CDR1 SGHDN, CDR2 FVKESK. The CDR3 DNA sequence: TGTGCCAGCAGCCCGAAGCCTGGTTGGGGACAGGGGTTTTGGTCACCCCTCCACTTT. Translation gives CASSPKPGWGQGFWSPLHF.

The V gene is TRBV9, the J gene TRBJ2-5; 11 positions match TRBD2. With 4 bases clipped from V and 10 bases from J, the junction kept 12 bases outside the gene matches. From germline, CDR1 is SGDLS and CDR2 YYNGEE. The CDR3 has 15 residues. CDR3 amino acids: CASSPFLLAGEDQYF. In DNA form, the CDR3 reads TGTGCCAGCAGCCCATTTTTACTAGCGGGAGAGGACCAGTACTTC.

By its share, this clonotype is medium-sized. The chain combines TRBV28 with TRBJ2-2; TRBD1 aligns across 8 bases. Germline CDR1 MDHEN, CDR2 SYDVKM. This CDR3 spans 18 amino acids. J was trimmed by 0 bases and V by 2 bases; bases with no gene match: 8. For the CDR3, the DNA is TGTGCCAGCAGTTTACCCCTCCCGGACAGGGCGAACACCGGGGAGCTGTTTTTT. It encodes CASSLPLPDRANTGELFF.

This clonotype was detected many times. CDR3 sequence: CSGVLDNEQFF. The CDR3 DNA follows: TGCAGTGGGGTCCTCGACAATGAGCAGTTCTTC. The chain joins TRBV20-1 to TRBJ2-1, with D uncertain. In germline, CDR1 is DFQATT, CDR2 SNEGSKA (reference sequence). This CDR3 has 11 residues. Between the trimmed V and J ends, which lost 7 bases and 5 bases, there was a span of 9 bases.